This passage covers 18 T cell receptor beta chains from one sample sequenced in a study of OX40 agonist ivuxolimab in advanced cancers. Using immunoSEQ multiplex PCR, the repertoire was profiled, and TCRdb retains in-frame clones only, with some absent. The table shows some 45,000 clones, with more than 80% occurring only once. Sequenced material: CD4+ or CD8+ T cells sorted from blood, taken in a trial of the OX40 agonist ivuxolimab. The receptors here all came from an adult with an advanced solid tumor such as melanoma, head and neck, liver or kidney cancer.

The chain recombines TRBV6-1 with TRBJ2-5; 8 bases are shared with TRBD1. The CDR3 covers 17 residues. The germline CDR1 and CDR2 sequences are MNHNS and SASEGT. V lost 2 bases to trimming and J lost 3 bases; unmatched junction nucleotides: 11. The CDR3 region has the DNA TGTGCCAGCAGTGAAAATAGTTGGGTGACAGGGGAAGAGACCCAGTACTTC. Translating gives CASSENSWVTGEETQYF.

This chain joins TRBV7-2 and TRBJ2-7, with D possibly matching TRBD1 (7 bases). V was shortened by 5 bases and J by 4 bases, with 9 bases between the two germline ends. The CDR3 length is 12 residues. Germline-derived CDR1 and CDR2 are SGHTA and FQGNSA. In DNA, the CDR3 is TGTGCCAGCAGCCCAGGGGGGTACGAGCAGTACTTC. The encoded protein is CASSPGGYEQYF.

The gene calls are TRBV6-1 and TRBJ2-2, with D uncertain. Germline V gives CDR1 MNHNS, CDR2 SASEGT. Deletions cut 6 bases from V and 11 bases from J, with 19 bases between. The CDR3 runs to 14 residues. DNA for the CDR3: TGTGCCAGCAGCTCAACCCCCTCAGGTTATGAGCTGTTTTTT. Translated: CASSSTPSGYELFF.

The CDR3 is CATSRDGLNSNQPQHF. The CDR3 DNA reads TGTGCCACCAGCAGAGATGGGTTGAATAGCAATCAGCCCCAGCATTTT. The rearrangement links TRBV15 to TRBJ1-5, with no clear D. With 0 bases removed from V and 0 bases from J, the gap between germline ends came to 9 bases. Germline assignment: CDR1 LNHNV and CDR2 YYDKDF (reference sequence). This CDR3 spans 16 amino acids.

The gene calls are TRBV7-2 and TRBJ2-7; TRBD2 is a possible D gene (6 bases). Per germline, CDR1 SGHTA and CDR2 FQGNSA. This CDR3 contains 15 residues. V lost 5 bases, J lost 7 bases, and 21 bases lay in between. CDR3 coding DNA: TGTGCCAGCAGCCCCCGAATTGGGGGGATAGGGGAGCAGTACTTC. It codes for CASSPRIGGIGEQYF.

J is TRBJ2-1 and V is TRBV13, with D possibly matching TRBD2 (5 bases). Trimming stripped 1 base from V and 4 bases from J, with 8 bases between. CDR3 length: 14 residues. Germline values: CDR1 PRHDT, CDR2 FYEKMQ (reference sequence). The CDR3 region is CASSLEAEYNEQFF. CDR3 coding DNA: TGTGCCAGCAGCTTAGAAGCGGAGTACAATGAGCAGTTCTTC.

Only a few counts were recorded for this clone. The CDR3 loop is CASSFLATGELFF. In DNA form, the CDR3 reads TGTGCCAGCAGCTTTTTAGCGACCGGGGAGCTGTTTTTT. The V and J genes are TRBV7-9 and TRBJ2-2; possible D gene TRBD2, 5 bases. Germline-derived CDR1 and CDR2 are SEHNR and FQNEAQ (reference sequence). CDR3 length equals 13 residues. Trimming removed 3 bases at V and 5 bases at J, with 7 bases between.

V usage is TRBV5-1 and J usage is TRBJ1-1, with D tentatively TRBD1 (6 bases). Trimming removed 4 bases at V and 11 bases at J, with 18 bases between. The CDR3 sequence is 13 residues long. Germline V gene data show CDR1 as SGHRS and CDR2 as YFSETQ. This CDR3 is CASSTSGGAWAFF. The CDR3 nucleotides read TGCGCCAGCAGCACGTCGGGGGGCGCATGGGCTTTCTTT. Full variable domain (rest looked up from reference TRBV5-1 and TRBJ1-1): KAGVTQTPRYLIKTRGQQVTLSCSPISGHRSVSWYQQTPGQGLQFLFEYFSETQRNKGNFPGRFSGRQFSNSRSEMNVSTLELGDSALYLCASSTSGGAWAFFGQGTRLTVV.

CDR3 protein: CASSPGQGAYGYTF. CDR3 bases: TGTGCCAGCAGCCCGGGACAGGGGGCATATGGCTACACCTTC. V is TRBV7-9 and J is TRBJ1-2; 12 nucleotides agree with TRBD1. Germline V CDR1 and CDR2: SEHNR, FQNEAQ (reference sequence). After removal of 5 bases from V and 5 bases from J, the junction contained 3 bases not matched to a gene. The CDR3 totals 14 residues.

The V and J genes are TRBV11-3 and TRBJ2-3; D is perhaps TRBD2 (6 bases). The CDR3 is 15 residues long. Germline CDR1 is SGHNT and CDR2 is YENEEA. V gave up 5 bases and J gave up 3 bases, with 15 bases separating them. The CDR3, as DNA: TGTGCCAGCAGCCCCCGTTCCGGGGGTACAGATACGCAGTATTTT. Protein product: CASSPRSGGTDTQYF.

The J gene is TRBJ2-3, the V gene TRBV6-6; D unclear. The germline V gene encodes CDR1 MNHNY and CDR2 SVGAGI (reference sequence). The length of the CDR3 is 13 residues. Trimming left V 6 bases short and J 1 base short, with 8 bases between. This CDR3 is CASSPTRTDTQYF. CDR3 sequence (DNA): TGTGCCAGCAGCCCGACCCGCACAGATACGCAGTATTTT.

The chain links TRBV2 to TRBJ1-2; 9 positions match TRBD1. Per the germline V gene, CDR1 is SNHLY and CDR2 is FYNNEI. This CDR3 spans 13 amino acids. With 7 bases clipped from V and 8 bases from J, the junction kept 8 bases outside the gene matches. This CDR3 is CASTSGTGIGYTF. DNA for the CDR3: TGTGCCAGCACTTCCGGGACAGGGATCGGCTACACCTTC.

The V and J genes are TRBV5-6 and TRBJ2-3, with D unresolved. The germline V gene encodes CDR1 SGHDT and CDR2 YYEEEE. V was clipped by 0 bases and J by 0 bases, with 5 bases between them. The CDR3 is 14 residues long. The CDR3 reads CASSLGASTDTQYF. CDR3 nucleotide sequence: TGTGCCAGCAGCTTGGGGGCTAGCACAGATACGCAGTATTTT.

The chain couples TRBV5-1 to TRBJ2-1; D gene unclear. V was trimmed by 2 bases and J by 0 bases, leaving 12 bases between them. The CDR3 length is 16 residues. Germline CDR1 reads SGHRS; CDR2 reads YFSETQ. The CDR3 is CASSLRPDHSYNEQFF. The CDR3 DNA reads TGCGCCAGCAGCTTAAGGCCGGACCACTCCTACAATGAGCAGTTCTTC.

The chain recombines TRBV15 with TRBJ2-3; unclear D gene. Germline V lookup: CDR1 LNHNV, CDR2 YYDKDF (reference sequence). CDR3 length: 13 amino acids. The DNA of the CDR3 is TGTGCGAGTTCCGCGTCTAGCACAGATACGCAGTATTTT. Translated, it gives CASSASSTDTQYF.

For this clone: This CDR3 is also generated by other DNA sequences in the sample. The J gene is TRBJ1-1, the V gene TRBV5-6; possibly TRBD1 for D (6 bases). This CDR3 has 14 residues. Trimming took off 4 bases at V and 8 bases at J, with 18 bases between the two ends. The germline V gene encodes CDR1 SGHDT and CDR2 YYEEEE. The CDR3 spells CASSLTWTATEAFF. DNA for the CDR3: TGTGCCAGCAGCCTGACTTGGACAGCAACCGAAGCTTTCTTT.

The J gene is TRBJ2-3, the V gene TRBV11-2, with D perhaps given as TRBD1 or TRBD2 (6 bases each). The V end was cut by 5 bases, the J end by 8 bases, with 8 bases between. The germline V gene encodes CDR1 SGHAT and CDR2 FQNNGV. CDR3 length equals 11 residues. CDR3 region: CASSRGLTQYF. DNA of the CDR3: TGTGCCAGCAGCCGGGGGCTTACGCAGTATTTT. Full variable domain (outside the CDR3, taken from reference TRBV11-2 and TRBJ2-3): EAGVAQSPRYKIIEKRQSVAFWCNPISGHATLYWYQQILGQGPKLLIQFQNNGVVDDSQLPKDRFSAERLKGVDSTLKIQPAKLEDSAVYLCASSRGLTQYFGPGTRLTVL.

The V gene is TRBV27, the J gene TRBJ2-5, with 10 nucleotides matching TRBD2. Trimming took 2 bases from V and 5 from J; bases not matched to a gene: 2. Germline V gene sequence: CDR1 MNHEY, CDR2 SMNVEV (reference sequence). This CDR3 is built from 14 residues. CDR3 nucleotides: TGTGCCAGCAGTTTAACACTAGCGGGGGAGACCCAGTACTTC. Its protein is CASSLTLAGETQYF.